Listed below are T cell receptor beta chains from one sample, sequenced in a study of blood T cell repertoires in COVID-19. TCRdb's table, derived via immunoSEQ multiplex PCR, lists solely in-frame clones and lacks some. The sample contains some 200,000 clones, approximately 85% of which appear only once. Sequenced input: PBMCs or T cells enriched from blood (not recorded which). Receptors were obtained from a man aged 35-49 years who had recovered from COVID-19. CDR3s include the opening cysteine and the closing phenylalanine or tryptophan. D genes are given only for firm matches. Size tells how often a clone was seen (once, few, many) or the class of an expanded clone, and some rows leave it out.

CASTTRRGANVLTF,TGTGCCAGCACCACCCGGCGGGGGGCCAACGTCCTGACTTTC,TRBJ2-6,TRBV7-2,NA,NA
CASSLEHSYNEQFF,TGTGCCAGCAGCTTGGAGCACTCCTACAATGAGCAGTTCTTC,TRBJ2-1,TRBV5-6,NA,NA
CASSRDRGNTEAFF,TGTGCCAGTAGTAGGGACAGGGGAAACACTGAAGCTTTCTTT,TRBJ1-1,TRBV19,once,TRBD1
CASSHPGGAGSGTGELFF,TGTGCCAGCAGCCACCCCGGCGGGGCGGGGAGTGGCACCGGGGAGCTGTTTTTT,TRBJ2-2,TRBV3-1/TRBV3-2,few,NA
CASSPRQPNSGNTIYF,TGTGCCAGCTCACCTAGACAGCCAAACTCTGGAAACACCATATATTTT,TRBJ1-3,TRBV18,NA,NA
CAISDRAGAGELFF,TGTGCCATCAGTGATCGGGCAGGGGCCGGGGAGCTGTTTTTT,TRBJ2-2,TRBV10-3,NA,NA
CSVSQEGRRGYTF,TGCAGCGTCTCCCAGGAGGGGCGTAGGGGCTACACCTTC,TRBJ1-2,TRBV29-1,NA,NA
CASSRQGATADTQYF,TGTGCCAGTAGTCGACAGGGGGCGACTGCAGATACGCAGTATTTT,TRBJ2-3,TRBV19,NA,TRBD1
CASSSLPRELGNEQFF,TGTGCCAGCAGCTCCCTTCCCCGGGAGTTAGGTAATGAGCAGTTCTTC,TRBJ2-1,TRBV7-9,NA,NA
CASSLGGFSGNTIYF,TGTGCCAGCAGTTTGGGAGGATTCTCTGGAAACACCATATATTTT,TRBJ1-3,TRBV28,NA,NA
CAWSMGEGYNEQFF,TGTGCCTGGAGCATGGGGGAGGGTTACAATGAGCAGTTCTTC,TRBJ2-1,TRBV30,once,TRBD2
CASRRGEADGSDTQYF,TGTGCCAGTAGGCGAGGTGAGGCAGACGGGTCAGATACGCAGTATTTT,TRBJ2-3,TRBV19,NA,NA
CASSLGGDSRIRTQYF,TGTGCCAGCAGCTTGGGGGGGGATTCCAGGATTAGGACCCAGTACTTC,TRBJ2-5,TRBV5-4,NA,NA
CASSLRGNYGYTF,TGTGCCAGCAGCTTGCGGGGTAACTATGGCTACACCTTC,TRBJ1-2,TRBV5-4,NA,NA
CASSSDRVYGYTF,TGTGCCAGCAGCTCAGACAGGGTCTATGGCTACACCTTC,TRBJ1-2,TRBV28,NA,TRBD1
CASSQEGGTTYNEQFF,TGCGCCAGCAGCCAAGAGGGTGGGACTACATACAATGAGCAGTTCTTC,TRBJ2-1,TRBV4-3,NA,TRBD2
CASSPGHSNTEAFF,TGTGCCAGCAGCCCGGGACACTCGAACACTGAAGCTTTCTTT,TRBJ1-1,TRBV7-3,NA,NA
CASTRTSDEQFF,TGTGCCAGCACCCGGACTAGCGATGAGCAGTTCTTC,TRBJ2-1,TRBV2,few,TRBD2
CATSREADNSPLHF,TGTGCCACCAGCAGAGAGGCAGATAATTCACCCCTCCACTTT,TRBJ1-6,TRBV15,NA,NA
CASSLEGGAGNTEAFF,TGTGCCAGCAGCTTGGAAGGGGGCGCGGGGAACACTGAAGCTTTCTTT,TRBJ1-1,TRBV5-4,NA,TRBD1
CASSMTQGYEQYF,TGTGCCAGTAGTATGACCCAGGGCTACGAGCAGTACTTC,TRBJ2-7,TRBV19,NA,NA
CASAKDRDQPQHF,TGTGCTAGTGCCAAGGACAGGGACCAGCCCCAGCATTTT,TRBJ1-5,TRBV12-5,NA,TRBD1
CASTGWLANYGYTF,TGTGCCAGTACAGGGTGGCTCGCTAACTATGGCTACACCTTC,TRBJ1-2,TRBV6-6,NA,NA
CATSPTGTRSNQPQHF,TGTGCCACCTCCCCGACAGGTACAAGGAGCAATCAGCCCCAGCATTTT,TRBJ1-5,TRBV24-1,NA,NA
CASSRVRDGGIPSEAFF,TGTGCCAGTAGTAGGGTCCGGGACGGGGGGATCCCGAGTGAAGCTTTCTTT,TRBJ1-1,TRBV19,NA,NA
CASSGSGNEQFF,TGTGCCAGCAGCGGGAGTGGGAATGAGCAGTTCTTC,TRBJ2-1,TRBV11-3,NA,NA
CASSPNTYSGANVLTF,TGTGCCAGCAGTCCGAATACCTACTCTGGGGCCAACGTCCTGACTTTC,TRBJ2-6,TRBV28,NA,NA
CASSSWTGGNEQFF,TGTGCCAGCAGCTCCTGGACAGGGGGCAATGAGCAGTTCTTC,TRBJ2-1,TRBV7-3,NA,TRBD1
CASSFGTSDYEGYTF,TGTGCCAGCAGCTTCGGAACATCGGACTATGAGGGCTACACCTTC,TRBJ1-2,TRBV7-9,NA,NA
CASSVGALGQDGYTF,TGTGCCAGCAGCGTAGGAGCCTTGGGGCAGGATGGCTACACCTTC,TRBJ1-2,TRBV9,NA,NA
CASSDPLAGNYNEQFF,TGTGCCAGCAGCGATCCACTAGCGGGTAACTACAATGAGCAGTTCTTC,TRBJ2-1,TRBV11-2,NA,TRBD2
CASRPPGVGNTIYF,TGTGCCAGCAGACCCCCAGGGGTTGGAAACACCATATATTTT,TRBJ1-3,TRBV6-6,NA,NA
CASSLGQGSNQPQHF,TGTGCCAGCAGCTTAGGTCAGGGGAGCAATCAGCCCCAGCATTTT,TRBJ1-5,TRBV7-2,NA,NA
CASSLSGTRGWETQYF,TGTGCCAGCAGCTTATCGGGGACTAGGGGATGGGAGACCCAGTACTTC,TRBJ2-5,TRBV7-2,NA,TRBD2
CASSLQGPLGYTF,TGTGCCAGCAGTCTACAGGGTCCTCTTGGCTACACCTTC,TRBJ1-2,TRBV14,few,NA
CASSLAQGTSYEQYF,TGCGCCAGCAGCTTGGCGCAGGGAACGTCCTACGAGCAGTACTTC,TRBJ2-7,TRBV5-1,NA,NA
CASSSPSATGELFF,TGTGCCAGCAGTTCCCCGAGCGCGACCGGGGAGCTGTTTTTT,TRBJ2-2,TRBV28,NA,NA
CASSKRSEQYF,TGTGCCAGCAGTAAGAGGAGCGAGCAGTACTTC,TRBJ2-7,TRBV6-5,NA,NA
CATRTGLNYGYTF,TGTGCCACAAGGACAGGGCTTAACTATGGCTACACCTTC,TRBJ1-2,TRBV21-1,NA,NA
CASSTNRGNSPLHF,TGTGCCAGCAGCACAAACAGGGGAAATTCACCCCTCCACTTT,TRBJ1-6,TRBV21-1,NA,NA
CASSQYGGNYNEQFF,TGTGCCAGCAGCCAATACGGGGGGAACTACAATGAGCAGTTCTTC,TRBJ2-1,TRBV3-1/TRBV3-2,NA,TRBD2
CASSSQGGNTEAFF,TGTGCCAGCAGCTCACAGGGGGGGAACACTGAAGCTTTCTTT,TRBJ1-1,TRBV7-9,NA,TRBD1
CASSKEVTRPNYGYTF,TGTGCCAGCAGCAAGGAGGTTACCAGACCTAACTATGGCTACACCTTC,TRBJ1-2,TRBV21-1,few,NA
CASSPLYPGTGDNYGYTF,TGTGCCAGCTCACCGCTGTACCCCGGGACAGGGGATAACTATGGCTACACCTTC,TRBJ1-2,TRBV18,NA,TRBD1
CASSLVWGDGNTIYF,TGTGCCAGCAGCTTAGTTTGGGGGGACGGAAACACCATATATTTT,TRBJ1-3,TRBV11-2,few,NA
CASSLGRRETQYF,TGTGCCAGCAGTTTAGGCCGGCGGGAGACCCAGTACTTC,TRBJ2-5,TRBV27,NA,NA
CATSDAGGREGELFF,TGTGCCACCAGTGATGCAGGGGGCCGGGAAGGGGAGCTGTTTTTT,TRBJ2-2,TRBV24-1,NA,TRBD1
CASSHDPPGTISSYNEQFF,TGCGCCAGCAGCCACGACCCACCCGGGACTATAAGCTCCTACAATGAGCAGTTCTTC,TRBJ2-1,TRBV4-3,NA,TRBD2
CASSLAARASSPLHF,TGTGCCAGCAGCTTAGCCGCCAGGGCATCTTCACCCCTCCACTTT,TRBJ1-6,TRBV7-2,NA,NA
CASIGGPTAPYNEQFF,TGTGCCAGCATCGGGGGGCCCACGGCCCCTTACAATGAGCAGTTCTTC,TRBJ2-1,TRBV2,NA,NA